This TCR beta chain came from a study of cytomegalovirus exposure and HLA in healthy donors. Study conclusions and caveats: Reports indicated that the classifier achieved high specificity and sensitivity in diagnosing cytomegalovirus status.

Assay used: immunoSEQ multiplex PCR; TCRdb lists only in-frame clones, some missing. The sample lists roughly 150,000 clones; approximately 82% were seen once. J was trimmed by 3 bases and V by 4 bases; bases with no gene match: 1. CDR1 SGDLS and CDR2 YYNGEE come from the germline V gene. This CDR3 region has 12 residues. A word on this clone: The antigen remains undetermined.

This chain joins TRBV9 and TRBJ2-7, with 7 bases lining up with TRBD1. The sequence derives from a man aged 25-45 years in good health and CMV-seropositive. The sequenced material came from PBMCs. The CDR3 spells CASSRTGYEQYF. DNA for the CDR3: TGTGCCAGCAGCAGGACAGGCTACGAGCAGTACTTC.